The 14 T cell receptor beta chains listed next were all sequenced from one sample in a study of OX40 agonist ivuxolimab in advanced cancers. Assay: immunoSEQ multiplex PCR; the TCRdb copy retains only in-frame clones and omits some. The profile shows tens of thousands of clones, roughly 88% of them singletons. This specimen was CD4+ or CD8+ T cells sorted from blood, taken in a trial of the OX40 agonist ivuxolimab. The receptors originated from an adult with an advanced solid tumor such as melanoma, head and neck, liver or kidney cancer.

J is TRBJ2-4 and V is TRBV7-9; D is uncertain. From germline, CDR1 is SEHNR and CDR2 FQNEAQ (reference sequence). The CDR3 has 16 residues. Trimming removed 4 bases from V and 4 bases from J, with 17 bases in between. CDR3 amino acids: CASSSPGSVTKNIQYF. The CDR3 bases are TGTGCCAGCAGCTCCCCCGGTTCTGTAACAAAAAACATTCAGTACTTC.

This CDR3 reads CASSSGQGNNSPLHF. The CDR3 DNA follows: TGTGCCAGCAGCTCGGGACAGGGAAACAATTCACCCCTCCACTTT. This sequence joins TRBV7-9 and TRBJ1-6, with 9 bases fitting TRBD1. The germline V gene has CDR1 SEHNR and CDR2 FQNEAQ (reference sequence). This CDR3 region has 15 residues. The trim removed 4 bases at V and 7 bases at J, leaving 5 bases unmatched.

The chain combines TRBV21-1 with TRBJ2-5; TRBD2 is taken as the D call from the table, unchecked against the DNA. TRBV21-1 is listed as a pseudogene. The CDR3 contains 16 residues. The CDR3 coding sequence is TGTGCCAGCAGCAAAAAGAGTCCGGGAGATCGAGAGACCCAGTACTTC. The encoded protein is CASSKKSPGDRETQYF.

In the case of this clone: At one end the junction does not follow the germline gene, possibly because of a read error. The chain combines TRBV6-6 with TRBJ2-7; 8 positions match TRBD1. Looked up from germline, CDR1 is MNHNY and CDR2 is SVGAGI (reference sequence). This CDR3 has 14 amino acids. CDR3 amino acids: CASRARDRSYGQYF. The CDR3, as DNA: TGTGCCAGCAGGGCCCGGGACAGGTCCTACGGGCAGTACTTC.

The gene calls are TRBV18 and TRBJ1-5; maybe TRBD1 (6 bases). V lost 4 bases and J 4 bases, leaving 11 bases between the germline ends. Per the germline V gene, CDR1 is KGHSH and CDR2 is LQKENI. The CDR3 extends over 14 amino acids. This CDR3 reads CASSLLDRNQPQHF. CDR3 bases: TGTGCCAGCTCACTCCTCGACAGGAATCAGCCCCAGCATTTT. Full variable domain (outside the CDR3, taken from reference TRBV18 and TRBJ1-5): NAGVMQNPRHLVRRRGQEARLRCSPMKGHSHVYWYRQLPEEGLKFMVYLQKENIIDESGMPKERFSAEFPKEGPSILRIQQVVRGDSAAYFCASSLLDRNQPQHFGDGTRLSIL.

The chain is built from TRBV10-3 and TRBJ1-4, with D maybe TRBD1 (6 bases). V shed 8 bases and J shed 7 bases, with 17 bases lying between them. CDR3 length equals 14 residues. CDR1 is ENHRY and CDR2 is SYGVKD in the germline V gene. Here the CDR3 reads CAIGRTEEGEKLFF. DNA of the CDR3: TGTGCCATCGGAAGGACAGAGGAGGGTGAAAAACTGTTTTTT.

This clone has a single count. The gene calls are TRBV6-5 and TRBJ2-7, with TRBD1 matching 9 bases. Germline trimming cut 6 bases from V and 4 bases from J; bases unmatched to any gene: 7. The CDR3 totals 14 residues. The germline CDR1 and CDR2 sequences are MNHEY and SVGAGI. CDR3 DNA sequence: TGTGCCAGCAGGCCTACAGGGGGCGGATACGAGCAGTACTTC. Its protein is CASRPTGGGYEQYF.

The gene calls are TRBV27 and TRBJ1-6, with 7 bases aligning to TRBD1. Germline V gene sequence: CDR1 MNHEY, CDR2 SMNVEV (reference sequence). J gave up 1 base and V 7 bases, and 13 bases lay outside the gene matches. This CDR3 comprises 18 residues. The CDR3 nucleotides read TGTGCCAGCACTTTTGGGACTCAGGGGGGGTCCTATAATTCACCCCTCCACTTT. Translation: CASTFGTQGGSYNSPLHF.

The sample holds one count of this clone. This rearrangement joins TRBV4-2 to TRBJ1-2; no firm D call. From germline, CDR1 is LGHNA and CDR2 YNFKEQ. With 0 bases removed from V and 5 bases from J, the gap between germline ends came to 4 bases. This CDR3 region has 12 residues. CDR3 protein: CASSQEGYGYTF. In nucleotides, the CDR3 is TGTGCCAGCAGCCAAGAGGGGTATGGCTACACCTTC.

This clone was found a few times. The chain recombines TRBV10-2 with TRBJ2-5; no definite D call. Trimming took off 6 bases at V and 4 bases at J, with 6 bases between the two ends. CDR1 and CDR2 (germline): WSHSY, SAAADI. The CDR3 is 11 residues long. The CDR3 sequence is CASRGSETQYF. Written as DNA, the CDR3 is TGCGCCAGCAGAGGGTCAGAGACCCAGTACTTC.

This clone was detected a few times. CDR3 DNA: TGCGCCAGCAGCTTGGAGCTTCGATCAGGGGGCGACTATGGCTACACCTTC. Translated, it gives CASSLELRSGGDYGYTF. This sequence joins TRBV5-1 and TRBJ1-2; TRBD1 matches 8 bases. CDR1 and CDR2 (germline): SGHRS, YFSETQ. V lost 0 bases to trimming and J lost 3 bases; unmatched junction nucleotides: 10. CDR3 length equals 17 residues.

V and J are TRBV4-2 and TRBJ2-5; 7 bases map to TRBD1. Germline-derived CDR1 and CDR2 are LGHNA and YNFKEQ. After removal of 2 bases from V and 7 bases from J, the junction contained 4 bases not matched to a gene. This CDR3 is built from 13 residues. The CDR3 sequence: CASSQTSGGTQYF. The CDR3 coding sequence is TGTGCCAGCAGCCAAACCTCAGGGGGGACCCAGTACTTC.

The CDR3 DNA reads as TGTGCCAAATACCTCGGGGGAGTGGGTGACACTGAAGCTTTCTTT. Translating gives CAKYLGGVGDTEAFF. The chain recombines TRBV10-3 with TRBJ1-1; possible D gene TRBD1, 5 bases. The germline V and J ends were trimmed by 10 bases and 3 bases, with 21 bases remaining between them. The CDR3 extends over 15 amino acids. CDR1 ENHRY and CDR2 SYGVKD come from the germline V gene.

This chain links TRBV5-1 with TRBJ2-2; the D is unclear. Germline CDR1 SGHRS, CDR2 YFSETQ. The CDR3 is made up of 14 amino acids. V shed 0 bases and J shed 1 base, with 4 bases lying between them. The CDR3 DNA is TGCGCCAGCAGCTTGGGCGGGAACACCGGGGAGCTGTTTTTT. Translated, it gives CASSLGGNTGELFF.